This TCR beta chain was captured in a study of cytomegalovirus exposure and HLA in healthy donors. This CDR3 has 16 amino acids. CDR1 and CDR2 from the germline V gene are SQVTM and ANQGSEA. V shed 0 bases, J shed 7 bases, and the junction held 8 bases outside the gene matches. The PCR used 60 Vbeta and 13 Jbeta primers. Sequencing was performed with immunoSEQ multiplex PCR; in TCRdb, only in-frame clones are kept and a portion is missing. This sample contains about 90,000 clones. This sequence was found in a woman younger than 45 in good health and CMV-seronegative. This chain connects TRBV29-1 to TRBJ1-4, with 10 bases fitting TRBD1. Sequencing was carried out using PBMCs. The CDR3 DNA reads TGCAGCGTTGAAGATCGATTGACAGGGGGCGGTGAAAAACTGTTTTTT. This codes for CSVEDRLTGGGEKLFF.